A selection of T cell receptor beta chains follows, all from one sample in a study of shared clonotypes between healthy human individuals. Measured with immunoSEQ multiplex PCR; TCRdb has only the in-frame clones, and not every one. The repertoire consists of some 490,000 clones, with 81% occurring once and the leading ten covering 10% to 15%. Sequenced material: PBMCs. These receptors all come from a woman aged 40 to 50 in good health. Some clones in this sample may be carry-over from other donors' samples. Both conserved end residues are part of each CDR3. D genes are given only for firm matches. Expanded clones are given a class, and other clones once, few, many or no size at all.

d_call: NA; v_call: TRBV6-5; clone_size: NA; j_call: TRBJ2-3; cdr3_aa: CASSQYLTDTQYF; cdr3_nt: TGTGCCAGCAGTCAATACCTCACAGATACGCAGTATTTT
d_call: NA; v_call: TRBV19; clone_size: NA; j_call: TRBJ2-5; cdr3_aa: CASSIKERTGTQYF; cdr3_nt: TGTGCCAGTAGTATTAAAGAACGGACGGGGACCCAGTACTTC
d_call: TRBD1; v_call: TRBV7-3; clone_size: NA; j_call: TRBJ2-2; cdr3_aa: CASSLGTGGPGELFF; cdr3_nt: TGTGCCAGCAGCTTAGGGACAGGGGGTCCCGGGGAGCTGTTTTTT
d_call: NA; v_call: TRBV7-3; clone_size: NA; j_call: TRBJ2-2; cdr3_aa: CASSLYAGAGELFF; cdr3_nt: TGTGCCAGCAGCTTATACGCAGGAGCCGGGGAGCTGTTTTTT
d_call: TRBD1; v_call: TRBV13; clone_size: NA; j_call: TRBJ1-2; cdr3_aa: CASSPGQRYGYTF; cdr3_nt: TGTGCCAGCAGCCCGGGACAGCGTTATGGCTACACCTTC
d_call: TRBD1; v_call: TRBV6-6; clone_size: NA; j_call: TRBJ1-2; cdr3_aa: CASSGDRETRGYTF; cdr3_nt: TGTGCCAGCAGTGGCGACAGGGAAACTCGTGGCTACACCTTC
d_call: TRBD1; v_call: TRBV5-1; clone_size: NA; j_call: TRBJ2-2; cdr3_aa: CASSSDRATGELFF; cdr3_nt: TGCGCCAGCAGCTCGGACAGGGCCACCGGGGAGCTGTTTTTT
d_call: TRBD2; v_call: TRBV29-1; clone_size: NA; j_call: TRBJ2-7; cdr3_aa: CSVRSGSASYEQYF; cdr3_nt: TGCAGCGTACGAAGCGGGAGTGCCTCCTACGAGCAGTACTTC
d_call: TRBD1; v_call: TRBV10-2; clone_size: NA; j_call: TRBJ2-7; cdr3_aa: CASGQAYSYEQYF; cdr3_nt: TGCGCCAGCGGACAGGCCTATTCCTACGAGCAGTACTTC
d_call: NA; v_call: TRBV7-9; clone_size: few; j_call: TRBJ1-1; cdr3_aa: CARHSDRAFF; cdr3_nt: TGTGCCCGCCACTCGGACAGAGCTTTCTTT
d_call: NA; v_call: TRBV28; clone_size: NA; j_call: TRBJ1-4; cdr3_aa: CASSRGGNEKLFF; cdr3_nt: TGTGCCAGCAGTAGAGGGGGGAATGAAAAACTGTTTTTT
d_call: TRBD2; v_call: TRBV7-2; clone_size: NA; j_call: TRBJ2-5; cdr3_aa: CARSLGGRTSGVVQETQHF; cdr3_nt: TGTGCCAGAAGCTTAGGTGGGCGGACTAGCGGGGTTGTCCAAGAGACCCAGCACTTC
d_call: NA; v_call: TRBV19; clone_size: NA; j_call: TRBJ1-4; cdr3_aa: CASSWGVATNEKLFF; cdr3_nt: TGTGCCAGTAGTTGGGGCGTTGCAACTAATGAAAAACTGTTTTTT
d_call: TRBD2; v_call: TRBV7-8; clone_size: NA; j_call: TRBJ2-7; cdr3_aa: CASSTGLAGYEQYF; cdr3_nt: TGTGCCAGCAGCACGGGACTAGCGGGCTACGAGCAGTACTTC
d_call: NA; v_call: TRBV2; clone_size: NA; j_call: TRBJ1-1; cdr3_aa: CASSEEGGAFF; cdr3_nt: TGTGCCAGCAGTGAAGAGGGTGGCGCTTTCTTT
d_call: TRBD1; v_call: TRBV7-8; clone_size: few; j_call: TRBJ1-5; cdr3_aa: CASSKTGSHSNQPQHF; cdr3_nt: TGTGCCAGCAGCAAGACAGGGAGTCATAGCAATCAGCCCCAGCATTTT
d_call: NA; v_call: TRBV29-1; clone_size: NA; j_call: TRBJ2-3; cdr3_aa: CSVGTSTDTQYF; cdr3_nt: TGCAGCGTTGGTACAAGCACAGATACGCAGTATTTT
d_call: NA; v_call: TRBV11-2; clone_size: few; j_call: TRBJ2-5; cdr3_aa: CASSSGHRETQYF; cdr3_nt: TGTGCCAGCAGCTCCGGCCACCGGGAGACCCAGTACTTC
d_call: NA; v_call: TRBV25-1; clone_size: NA; j_call: TRBJ2-1; cdr3_aa: CASRRGTLNEQFF; cdr3_nt: TGTGCCAGCAGGAGGGGGACTCTCAATGAGCAGTTCTTC
d_call: NA; v_call: TRBV9; clone_size: NA; j_call: TRBJ1-5; cdr3_aa: CASSPGPSSNQPQHF; cdr3_nt: TGTGCCAGCAGCCCGGGACCGTCTAGCAATCAGCCCCAGCATTTT
d_call: TRBD2; v_call: TRBV7-3; clone_size: NA; j_call: TRBJ2-3; cdr3_aa: CASSSGTSETDTQYF; cdr3_nt: TGTGCCAGCAGCTCCGGGACTAGCGAGACAGATACGCAGTATTTT
d_call: NA; v_call: TRBV30; clone_size: NA; j_call: TRBJ2-1; cdr3_aa: CAWSPGDLSSYNEQFF; cdr3_nt: TGTGCCTGGAGCCCGGGTGACCTGAGCTCCTACAATGAGCAGTTCTTC
d_call: NA; v_call: TRBV7-9; clone_size: NA; j_call: TRBJ2-3; cdr3_aa: CASSPTTDTQYF; cdr3_nt: TGTGCCAGCAGCCCAACTACAGATACGCAGTATTTT
d_call: NA; v_call: TRBV19; clone_size: NA; j_call: TRBJ1-2; cdr3_aa: CASKIGIGTGYTF; cdr3_nt: TGTGCCAGTAAAATAGGTATAGGTACTGGCTACACCTTC
d_call: TRBD1; v_call: TRBV18; clone_size: NA; j_call: TRBJ2-7; cdr3_aa: CASSPGQAVGYEQYF; cdr3_nt: TGTGCCAGCTCACCGGGACAGGCGGTTGGCTACGAGCAGTACTTC
d_call: TRBD1; v_call: TRBV5-1; clone_size: NA; j_call: TRBJ2-3; cdr3_aa: CASSLVQGHTDTQYF; cdr3_nt: TGCGCCAGCAGCTTGGTACAGGGGCACACAGATACGCAGTATTTT
d_call: NA; v_call: TRBV18; clone_size: NA; j_call: TRBJ2-5; cdr3_aa: CASSPRGEETQYF; cdr3_nt: TGTGCCAGCTCACCAAGAGGGGAGGAGACCCAGTACTTC
d_call: NA; v_call: TRBV15; clone_size: NA; j_call: TRBJ2-7; cdr3_aa: CATSPGSGDSYEQYF; cdr3_nt: TGTGCCACCAGCCCGGGATCGGGAGACTCCTACGAGCAGTACTTC
d_call: NA; v_call: TRBV29-1; clone_size: NA; j_call: TRBJ2-5; cdr3_aa: CSVGLETQYF; cdr3_nt: TGCAGCGTTGGGTTAGAGACCCAGTACTTC
d_call: NA; v_call: TRBV5-4; clone_size: NA; j_call: TRBJ2-2; cdr3_aa: CASSLVAGTGELFF; cdr3_nt: TGTGCCAGCAGCTTGGTTGCGGGGACCGGGGAGCTGTTTTTT
d_call: NA; v_call: TRBV7-2; clone_size: few; j_call: TRBJ2-2; cdr3_aa: CASSLITGMNTGELFF; cdr3_nt: TGTGCCAGCAGCTTAATTACAGGGATGAACACCGGGGAGCTGTTTTTT
d_call: NA; v_call: TRBV12-2; clone_size: NA; j_call: TRBJ2-1; cdr3_aa: CASRLAGANEQFF; cdr3_nt: TGTGCAAGTCGCTTAGCGGGAGCTAATGAGCAGTTCTTC
d_call: NA; v_call: TRBV7-9; clone_size: NA; j_call: TRBJ1-5; cdr3_aa: CASSLGGLGQPQHF; cdr3_nt: TGTGCCAGCAGCTTAGGGGGGCTAGGTCAGCCCCAGCATTTT
d_call: NA; v_call: TRBV28; clone_size: NA; j_call: TRBJ1-1; cdr3_aa: CASSLWSKGEAFF; cdr3_nt: TGTGCCAGCAGTTTATGGTCCAAAGGGGAAGCTTTCTTT
d_call: NA; v_call: TRBV7-9; clone_size: NA; j_call: TRBJ2-1; cdr3_aa: CASSLAGAREQFF; cdr3_nt: TGTGCCAGCAGCTTAGCCGGGGCAAGGGAGCAGTTCTTC
d_call: NA; v_call: TRBV7-7; clone_size: once; j_call: TRBJ2-7; cdr3_aa: CASSPGGGGIYEQYF; cdr3_nt: TGTGCCAGCAGCCCTGGAGGGGGCGGGATCTACGAGCAGTACTTC
d_call: NA; v_call: TRBV7-6; clone_size: NA; j_call: TRBJ2-7; cdr3_aa: CASSSLGSGYEQYF; cdr3_nt: TGTGCCAGCAGCTCCCTGGGTAGCGGCTACGAGCAGTACTTC
d_call: NA; v_call: TRBV19; clone_size: NA; j_call: TRBJ2-7; cdr3_aa: CASSPGTPYEQYF; cdr3_nt: TGTGCCAGTAGCCCTGGGACACCCTACGAGCAGTACTTC
d_call: NA; v_call: TRBV29-1; clone_size: many; j_call: TRBJ1-1; cdr3_aa: CSVALGTAGTEAFF; cdr3_nt: TGCAGCGTAGCACTCGGGACGGCGGGTACTGAAGCTTTCTTT
d_call: TRBD1; v_call: TRBV7-9; clone_size: NA; j_call: TRBJ1-1; cdr3_aa: CASSPRTGMNTEAFF; cdr3_nt: TGTGCCAGCAGCCCCCGGACAGGAATGAACACTGAAGCTTTCTTT
d_call: NA; v_call: TRBV4-3; clone_size: NA; j_call: TRBJ2-1; cdr3_aa: CASSQTHRVLKSDEQFF; cdr3_nt: TGCGCCAGCAGCCAAACCCACAGGGTTCTTAAGTCGGATGAGCAGTTCTTC
d_call: NA; v_call: TRBV27; clone_size: NA; j_call: TRBJ1-2; cdr3_aa: CASSPTWANYGYTF; cdr3_nt: TGTGCCAGCAGTCCCACCTGGGCCAACTATGGCTACACCTTC
d_call: TRBD2; v_call: TRBV30; clone_size: NA; j_call: TRBJ2-1; cdr3_aa: CAWTSGRASQEQFF; cdr3_nt: TGTGCCTGGACTAGCGGGAGGGCCTCTCAAGAGCAGTTCTTC
d_call: TRBD2; v_call: TRBV28; clone_size: NA; j_call: TRBJ2-7; cdr3_aa: CASSFWTYQREYEQYF; cdr3_nt: TGTGCCAGCAGTTTTTGGACTTACCAGCGGGAGTACGAGCAGTACTTC
d_call: NA; v_call: TRBV6-1; clone_size: NA; j_call: TRBJ2-5; cdr3_aa: CASSEAVPFGETQYF; cdr3_nt: TGTGCCAGCAGTGAAGCGGTCCCCTTCGGGGAGACCCAGTACTTC
d_call: NA; v_call: TRBV5-1; clone_size: NA; j_call: TRBJ1-1; cdr3_aa: CASSLSGGSTEAFF; cdr3_nt: TGCGCCAGCAGCCTCTCCGGGGGTAGCACTGAAGCTTTCTTT
d_call: TRBD1; v_call: TRBV10-3; clone_size: NA; j_call: TRBJ1-2; cdr3_aa: CAIWDRGINYGYTF; cdr3_nt: TGTGCCATCTGGGACAGGGGCATTAACTATGGCTACACCTTC
d_call: TRBD2; v_call: TRBV9; clone_size: few; j_call: TRBJ2-5; cdr3_aa: CASSGLAGGRSVEQYF; cdr3_nt: TGTGCCAGCAGCGGACTAGCGGGAGGTCGGTCGGTTGAGCAGTACTTC
d_call: TRBD2; v_call: TRBV4-3; clone_size: NA; j_call: TRBJ2-7; cdr3_aa: CASSQSTSGFYEQYF; cdr3_nt: TGCGCTAGCAGCCAGTCTACTAGCGGGTTCTACGAGCAGTACTTC
d_call: TRBD2; v_call: TRBV9; clone_size: NA; j_call: TRBJ2-7; cdr3_aa: CASSPIAGGYGEQYF; cdr3_nt: TGTGCCAGCAGCCCTATAGCGGGAGGGTACGGCGAGCAGTACTTC
d_call: NA; v_call: TRBV7-2; clone_size: NA; j_call: TRBJ1-1; cdr3_aa: CASSLGANTEAFF; cdr3_nt: TGTGCCAGCAGCTTAGGGGCCAACACTGAAGCTTTCTTT
d_call: NA; v_call: TRBV7-2; clone_size: NA; j_call: TRBJ2-5; cdr3_aa: CASSLAVNGKETQYF; cdr3_nt: TGTGCCAGCAGCTTAGCAGTAAACGGGAAAGAGACCCAGTACTTC
d_call: NA; v_call: TRBV7-3; clone_size: NA; j_call: TRBJ2-3; cdr3_aa: CASSPQGTGQYF; cdr3_nt: TGTGCCAGCAGCCCTCAGGGAACTGGGCAGTATTTT